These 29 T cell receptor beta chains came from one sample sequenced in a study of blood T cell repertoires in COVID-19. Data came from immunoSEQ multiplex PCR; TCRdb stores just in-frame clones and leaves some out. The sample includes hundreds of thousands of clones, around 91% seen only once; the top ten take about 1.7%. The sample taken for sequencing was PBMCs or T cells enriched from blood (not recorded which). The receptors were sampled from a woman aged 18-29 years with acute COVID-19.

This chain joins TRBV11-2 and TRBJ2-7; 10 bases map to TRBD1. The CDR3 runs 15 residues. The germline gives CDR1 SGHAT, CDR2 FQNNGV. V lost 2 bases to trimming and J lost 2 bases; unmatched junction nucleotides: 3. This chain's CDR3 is CASSLTGTGAYEQYF. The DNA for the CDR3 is TGTGCCAGCAGCTTAACCGGGACAGGGGCCTACGAGCAGTACTTC.

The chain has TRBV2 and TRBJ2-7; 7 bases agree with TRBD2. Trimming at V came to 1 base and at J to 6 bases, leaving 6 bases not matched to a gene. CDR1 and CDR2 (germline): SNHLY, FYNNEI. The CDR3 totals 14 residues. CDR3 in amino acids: CASSEGTSPLEQYF. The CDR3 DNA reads TGTGCCAGCAGTGAAGGGACTAGTCCTCTCGAGCAGTACTTC. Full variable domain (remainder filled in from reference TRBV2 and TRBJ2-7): EPEVTQTPSHQVTQMGQEVILRCVPISNHLYFYWYRQILGQKVEFLVSFYNNEISEKSEIFDDQFSVERPDGSNFTLKIRSTKLEDSAMYFCASSEGTSPLEQYFGPGTRLTVT.

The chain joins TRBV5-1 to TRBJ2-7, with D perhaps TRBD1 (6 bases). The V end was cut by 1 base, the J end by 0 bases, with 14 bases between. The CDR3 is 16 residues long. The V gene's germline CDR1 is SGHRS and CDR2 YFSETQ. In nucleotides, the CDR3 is TGCGCCAGCAGCTTGTTAAACAGGGCTAGCTCCTACGAGCAGTACTTC. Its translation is CASSLLNRASSYEQYF. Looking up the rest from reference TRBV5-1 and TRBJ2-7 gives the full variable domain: KAGVTQTPRYLIKTRGQQVTLSCSPISGHRSVSWYQQTPGQGLQFLFEYFSETQRNKGNFPGRFSGRQFSNSRSEMNVSTLELGDSALYLCASSLLNRASSYEQYFGPGTRLTVT.

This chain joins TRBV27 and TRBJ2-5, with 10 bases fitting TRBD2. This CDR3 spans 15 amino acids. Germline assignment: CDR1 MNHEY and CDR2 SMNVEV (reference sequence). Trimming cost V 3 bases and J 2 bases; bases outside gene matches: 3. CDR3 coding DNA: TGTGCCAGCAGTTTTGGGACTAGCGAACAAGAGACCCAGTACTTC. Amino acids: CASSFGTSEQETQYF.

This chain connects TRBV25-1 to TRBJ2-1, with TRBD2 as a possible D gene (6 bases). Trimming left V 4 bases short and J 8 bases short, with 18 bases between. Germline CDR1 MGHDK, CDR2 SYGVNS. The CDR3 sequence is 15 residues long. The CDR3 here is CASSAGAGWEDEQFF. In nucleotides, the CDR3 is TGTGCCAGCAGTGCTGGGGCAGGGTGGGAGGATGAGCAGTTCTTC.

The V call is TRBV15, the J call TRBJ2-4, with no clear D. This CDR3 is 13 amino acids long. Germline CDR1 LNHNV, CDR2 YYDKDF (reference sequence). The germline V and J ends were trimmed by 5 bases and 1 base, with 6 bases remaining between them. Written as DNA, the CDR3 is TGTGCCACCAGCTCTACGGCCAAAAACATTCAGTACTTC. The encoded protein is CATSSTAKNIQYF.

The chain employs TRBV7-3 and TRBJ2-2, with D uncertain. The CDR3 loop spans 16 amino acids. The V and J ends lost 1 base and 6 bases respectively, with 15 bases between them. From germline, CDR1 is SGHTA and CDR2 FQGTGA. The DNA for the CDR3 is TGTGCCAGCAGCTTAATGGCTAGAGCTATGTCCGGGGAGCTGTTTTTT. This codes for CASSLMARAMSGELFF.

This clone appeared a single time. CDR3 sequence (DNA): TGTGCCAGTAGTCGCCGGGACAGGGCTTACTATGGCTACACCTTC. Protein product: CASSRRDRAYYGYTF. The chain has TRBV19 and TRBJ1-2; 9 bases align to TRBD1. Germline lookup yields CDR1 LNHDA and CDR2 SQIVND (reference sequence). The V segment lost 5 bases and the J segment 3 bases; nucleotides outside the gene matches: 7. CDR3 length: 15 amino acids.

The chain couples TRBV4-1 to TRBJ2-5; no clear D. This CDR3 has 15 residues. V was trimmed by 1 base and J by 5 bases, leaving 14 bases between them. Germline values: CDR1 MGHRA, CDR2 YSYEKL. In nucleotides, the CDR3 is TGCGCCAGCAGCCAAGGCCGGAGTTATCAGGAGACCCAGTACTTC. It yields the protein CASSQGRSYQETQYF.

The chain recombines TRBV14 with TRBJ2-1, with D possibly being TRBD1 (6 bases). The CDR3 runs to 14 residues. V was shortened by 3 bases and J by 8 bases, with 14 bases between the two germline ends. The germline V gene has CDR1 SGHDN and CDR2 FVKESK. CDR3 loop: CASSHLQGPHEQFF. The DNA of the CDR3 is TGTGCCAGCAGCCACCTACAGGGTCCCCATGAGCAGTTCTTC. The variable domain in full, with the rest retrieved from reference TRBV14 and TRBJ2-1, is EAGVTQFPSHSVIEKGQTVTLRCDPISGHDNLYWYRRVMGKEIKFLLHFVKESKQDESGMPNNRFLAERTGGTYSTLKVQPAELEDSGVYFCASSHLQGPHEQFFGPGTRLTVL.

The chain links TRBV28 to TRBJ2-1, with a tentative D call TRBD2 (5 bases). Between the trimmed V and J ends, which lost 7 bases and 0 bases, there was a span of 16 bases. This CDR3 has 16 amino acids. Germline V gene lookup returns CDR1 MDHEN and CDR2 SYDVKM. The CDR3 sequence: CASKNGRASSYNEQFF. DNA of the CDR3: TGTGCCAGCAAAAACGGGCGGGCGAGCTCCTACAATGAGCAGTTCTTC.

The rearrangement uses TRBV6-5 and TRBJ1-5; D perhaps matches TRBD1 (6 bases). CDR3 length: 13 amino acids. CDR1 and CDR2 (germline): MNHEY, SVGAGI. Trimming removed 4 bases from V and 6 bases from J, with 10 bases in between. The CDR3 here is CASSSTRGQPQHF. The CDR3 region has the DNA TGTGCCAGCAGTTCAACCAGGGGTCAGCCCCAGCATTTT.

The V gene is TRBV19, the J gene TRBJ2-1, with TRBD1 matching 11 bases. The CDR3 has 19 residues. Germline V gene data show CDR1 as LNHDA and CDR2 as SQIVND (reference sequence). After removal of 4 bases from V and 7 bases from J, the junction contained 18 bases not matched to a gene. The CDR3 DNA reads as TGTGCCAGTAGTACCCCCATGCACCGGACAGGGGGCTTAAGGAATGAGCAGTTCTTC. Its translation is CASSTPMHRTGGLRNEQFF.

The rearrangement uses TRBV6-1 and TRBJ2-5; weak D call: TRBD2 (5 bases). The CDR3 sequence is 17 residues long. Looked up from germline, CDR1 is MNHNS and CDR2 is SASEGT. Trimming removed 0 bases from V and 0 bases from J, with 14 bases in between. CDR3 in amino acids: CASSEARFRGNQETQYF. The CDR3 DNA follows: TGTGCCAGCAGTGAAGCGCGGTTCCGGGGAAACCAAGAGACCCAGTACTTC.

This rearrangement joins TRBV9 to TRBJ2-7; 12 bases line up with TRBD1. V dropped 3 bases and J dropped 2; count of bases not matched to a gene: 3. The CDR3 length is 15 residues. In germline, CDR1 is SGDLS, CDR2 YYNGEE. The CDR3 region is CASSEGQGATYEQYF. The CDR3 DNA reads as TGTGCCAGCAGCGAGGGACAGGGGGCAACCTACGAGCAGTACTTC.

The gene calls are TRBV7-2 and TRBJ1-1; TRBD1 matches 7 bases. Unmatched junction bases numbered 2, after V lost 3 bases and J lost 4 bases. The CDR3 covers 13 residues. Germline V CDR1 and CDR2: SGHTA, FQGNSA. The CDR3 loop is CASSLEGATEAFF. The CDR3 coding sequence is TGTGCCAGCAGCTTGGAGGGGGCCACTGAAGCTTTCTTT.

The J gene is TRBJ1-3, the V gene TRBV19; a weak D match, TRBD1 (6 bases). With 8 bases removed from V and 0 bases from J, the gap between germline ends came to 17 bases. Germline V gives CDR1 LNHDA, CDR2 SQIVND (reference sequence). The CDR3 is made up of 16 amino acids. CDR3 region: CASEGTHISSGNTIYF. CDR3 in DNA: TGTGCCAGTGAAGGGACACACATTTCCTCTGGAAACACCATATATTTT.

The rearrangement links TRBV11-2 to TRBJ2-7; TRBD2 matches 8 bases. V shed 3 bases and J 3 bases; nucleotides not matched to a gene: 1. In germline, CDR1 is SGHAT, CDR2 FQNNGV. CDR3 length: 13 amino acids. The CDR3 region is CASSFGRDYEQYF. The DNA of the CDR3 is TGTGCCAGCAGCTTCGGGAGGGACTACGAGCAGTACTTC.

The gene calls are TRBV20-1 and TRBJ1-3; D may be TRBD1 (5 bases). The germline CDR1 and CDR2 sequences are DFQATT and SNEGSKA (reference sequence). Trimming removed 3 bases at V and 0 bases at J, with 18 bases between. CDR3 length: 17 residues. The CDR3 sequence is CSASRGLKISSGNTIYF. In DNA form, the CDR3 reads TGCAGTGCTAGTAGGGGACTCAAGATCTCCTCTGGAAACACCATATATTTT.

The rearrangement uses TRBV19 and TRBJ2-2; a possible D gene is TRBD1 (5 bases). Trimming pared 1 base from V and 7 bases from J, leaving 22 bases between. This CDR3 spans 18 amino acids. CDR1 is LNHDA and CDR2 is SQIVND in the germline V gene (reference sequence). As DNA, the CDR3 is TGTGCCAGTAGTATAGCTAGAATTAGGCAGGGCTATCGCGGGGAGCTGTTTTTT. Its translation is CASSIARIRQGYRGELFF.

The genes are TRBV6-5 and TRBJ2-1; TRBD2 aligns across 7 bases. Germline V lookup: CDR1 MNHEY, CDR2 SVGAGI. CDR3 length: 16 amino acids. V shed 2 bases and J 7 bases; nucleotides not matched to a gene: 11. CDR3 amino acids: CASSYRAAGAGNEQFF. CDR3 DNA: TGTGCCAGCAGTTACAGGGCGGCGGGAGCGGGTAATGAGCAGTTCTTC.

The CDR3 protein is CASSLAGVDEQFF. The CDR3 bases are TGTGCCAGCAGCTTAGCGGGAGTGGATGAGCAGTTCTTC. The genes are TRBV7-6 and TRBJ2-1; D might be TRBD2 (5 bases). This CDR3 contains 13 residues. V lost 0 bases to trimming and J lost 8 bases, with 8 bases between them. Looked up from germline, CDR1 is SGHVS and CDR2 is FNYEAQ.

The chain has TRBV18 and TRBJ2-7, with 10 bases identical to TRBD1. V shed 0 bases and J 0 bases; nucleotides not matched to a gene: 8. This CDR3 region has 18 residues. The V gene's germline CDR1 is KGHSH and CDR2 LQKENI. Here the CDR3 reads CASSPPKGQGPSSYEQYF. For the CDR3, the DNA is TGTGCCAGCTCACCACCGAAGGGACAGGGGCCAAGCTCCTACGAGCAGTACTTC.

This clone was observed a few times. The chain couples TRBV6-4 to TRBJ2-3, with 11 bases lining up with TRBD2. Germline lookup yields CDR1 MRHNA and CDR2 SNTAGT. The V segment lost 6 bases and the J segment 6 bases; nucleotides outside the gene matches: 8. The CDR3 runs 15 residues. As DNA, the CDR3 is TGTGCCAGCAGCGGGACTAGCGGACCTCAGGATACGCAGTATTTT. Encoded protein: CASSGTSGPQDTQYF.

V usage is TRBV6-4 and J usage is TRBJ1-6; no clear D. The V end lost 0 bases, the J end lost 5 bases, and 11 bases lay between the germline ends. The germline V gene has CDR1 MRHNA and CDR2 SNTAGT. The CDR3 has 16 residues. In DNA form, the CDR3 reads TGTGCCAGCAGTGACTCCGAGGGTCGCGATAATTCACCCCTCCACTTT. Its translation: CASSDSEGRDNSPLHF.

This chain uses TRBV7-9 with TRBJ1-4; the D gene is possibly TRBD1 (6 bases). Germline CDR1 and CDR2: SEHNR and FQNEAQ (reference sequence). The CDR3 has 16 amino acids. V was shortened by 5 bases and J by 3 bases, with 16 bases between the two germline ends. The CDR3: CASSLPGQFSNEKLFF. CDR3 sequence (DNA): TGTGCCAGCAGCCTCCCAGGACAGTTCTCTAATGAAAAACTGTTTTTT.

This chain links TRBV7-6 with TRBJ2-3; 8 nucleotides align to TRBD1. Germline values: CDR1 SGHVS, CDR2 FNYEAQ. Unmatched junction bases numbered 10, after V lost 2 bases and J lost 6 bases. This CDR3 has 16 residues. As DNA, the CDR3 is TGTGCCAGCAGCTTATCTTCGGGGACAGGTTGGGATACGCAGTATTTT. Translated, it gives CASSLSSGTGWDTQYF.

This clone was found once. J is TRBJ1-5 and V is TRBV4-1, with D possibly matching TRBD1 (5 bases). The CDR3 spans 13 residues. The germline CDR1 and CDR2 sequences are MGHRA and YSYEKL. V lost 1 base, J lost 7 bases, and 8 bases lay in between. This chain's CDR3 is CASSQGGSQPQHF. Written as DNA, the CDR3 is TGCGCCAGCAGCCAAGGGGGCAGCCAGCCCCAGCATTTT.

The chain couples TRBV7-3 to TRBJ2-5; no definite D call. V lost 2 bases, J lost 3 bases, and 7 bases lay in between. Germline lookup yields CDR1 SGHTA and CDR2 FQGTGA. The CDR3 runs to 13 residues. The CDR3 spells CASSLLAEETQYF. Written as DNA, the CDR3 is TGTGCCAGCAGCTTATTGGCAGAAGAGACCCAGTACTTC.